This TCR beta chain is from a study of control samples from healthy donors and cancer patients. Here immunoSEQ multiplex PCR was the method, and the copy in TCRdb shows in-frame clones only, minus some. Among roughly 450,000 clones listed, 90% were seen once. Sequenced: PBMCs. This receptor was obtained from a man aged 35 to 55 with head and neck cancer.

The CDR3 sequence: CATRLAGARYEQFF. The DNA of the CDR3 is TGTGCCACGCGACTAGCGGGAGCCAGATATGAGCAGTTCTTC. The chain links TRBV19 to TRBJ2-1; 12 nucleotides agree with TRBD2. CDR3 length equals 14 residues. Germline loops: CDR1 LNHDA, CDR2 SQIVND (reference sequence). With V trimmed by 10 bases and J by 8 bases, 9 bases remained unmatched. Variable domain in full (rest from reference TRBV19 and TRBJ2-1): DGGITQSPKYLFRKEGQNVTLSCEQNLNHDAMYWYRQDPGQGLRLIYYSQIVNDFQKGDIAEGYSVSREKKESFPLTVTSAQKNPTAFYLCATRLAGARYEQFFGPGTRLTVL.